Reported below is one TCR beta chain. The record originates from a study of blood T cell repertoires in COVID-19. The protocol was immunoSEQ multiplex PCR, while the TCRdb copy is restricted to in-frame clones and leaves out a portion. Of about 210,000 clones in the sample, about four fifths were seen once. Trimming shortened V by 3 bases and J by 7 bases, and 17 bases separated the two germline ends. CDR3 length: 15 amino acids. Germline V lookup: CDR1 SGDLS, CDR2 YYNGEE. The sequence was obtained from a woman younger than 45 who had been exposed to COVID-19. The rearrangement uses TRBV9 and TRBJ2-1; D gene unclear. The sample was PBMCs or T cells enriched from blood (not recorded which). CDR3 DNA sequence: TGTGCCAGCAGCGGAGGAGTAACTCTCGGGAATGAGCAGTTCTTC. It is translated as CASSGGVTLGNEQFF.